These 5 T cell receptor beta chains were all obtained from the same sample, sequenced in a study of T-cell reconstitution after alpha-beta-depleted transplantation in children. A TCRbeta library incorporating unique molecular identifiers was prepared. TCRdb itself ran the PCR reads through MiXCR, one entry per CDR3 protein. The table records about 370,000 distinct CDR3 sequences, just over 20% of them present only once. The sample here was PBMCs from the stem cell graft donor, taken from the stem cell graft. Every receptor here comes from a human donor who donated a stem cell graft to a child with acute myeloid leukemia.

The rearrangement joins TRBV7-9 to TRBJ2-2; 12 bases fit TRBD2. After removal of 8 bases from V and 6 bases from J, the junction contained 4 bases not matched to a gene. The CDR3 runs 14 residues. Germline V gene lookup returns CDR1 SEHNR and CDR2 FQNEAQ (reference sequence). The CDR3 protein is CASELAGGSGELFF. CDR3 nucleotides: TGTGCCAGCGAACTAGCGGGAGGCTCCGGGGAGCTGTTTTTT. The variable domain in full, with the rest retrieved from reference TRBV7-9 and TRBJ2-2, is DTGVSQNPRHKITKRGQNVTFRCDPISEHNRLYWYRQTLGQGPEFLTYFQNEAQLEKSRLLSDRFSAERPKGSFSTLEIQRTEQGDSAMYLCASELAGGSGELFFGEGSRLTVL.

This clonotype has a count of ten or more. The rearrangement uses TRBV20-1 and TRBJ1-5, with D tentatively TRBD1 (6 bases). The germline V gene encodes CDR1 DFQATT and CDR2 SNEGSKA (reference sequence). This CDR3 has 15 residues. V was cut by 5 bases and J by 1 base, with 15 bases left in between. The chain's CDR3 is CSAGGGQGSNQPQHF. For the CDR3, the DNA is TGCAGTGCTGGAGGGGGGCAGGGGAGCAATCAGCCCCAGCATTTT.

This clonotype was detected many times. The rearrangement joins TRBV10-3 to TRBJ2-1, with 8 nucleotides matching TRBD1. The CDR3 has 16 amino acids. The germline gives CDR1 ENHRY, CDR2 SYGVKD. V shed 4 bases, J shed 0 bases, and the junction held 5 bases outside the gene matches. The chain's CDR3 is CAISVRDRSSYNEQFF. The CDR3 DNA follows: TGTGCCATCAGTGTCCGGGACAGGAGCTCCTACAATGAGCAGTTCTTC.

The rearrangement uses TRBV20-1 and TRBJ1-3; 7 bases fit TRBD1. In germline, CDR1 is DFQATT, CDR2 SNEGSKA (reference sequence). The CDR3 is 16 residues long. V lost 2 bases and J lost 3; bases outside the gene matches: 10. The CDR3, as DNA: TGCAGTGCTAGAACAGAAGACAGGGACGGTGGAAACACCATATATTTT. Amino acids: CSARTEDRDGGNTIYF.

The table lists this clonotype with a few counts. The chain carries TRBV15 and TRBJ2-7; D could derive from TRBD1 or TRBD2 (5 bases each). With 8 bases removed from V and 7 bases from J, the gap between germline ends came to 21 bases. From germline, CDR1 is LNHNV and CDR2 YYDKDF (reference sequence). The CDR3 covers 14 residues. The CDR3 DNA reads TGTGCCACCGAAAGGGTGGGGGTAACAAGGGAGCAGTACTTC. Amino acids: CATERVGVTREQYF.